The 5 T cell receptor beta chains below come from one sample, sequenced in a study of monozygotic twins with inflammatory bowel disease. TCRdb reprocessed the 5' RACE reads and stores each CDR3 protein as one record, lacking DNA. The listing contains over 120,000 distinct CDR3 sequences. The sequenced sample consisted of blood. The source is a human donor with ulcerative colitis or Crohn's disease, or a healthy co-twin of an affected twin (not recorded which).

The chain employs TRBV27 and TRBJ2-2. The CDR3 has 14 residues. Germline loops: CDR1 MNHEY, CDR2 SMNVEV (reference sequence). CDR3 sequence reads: CASSTTVNTGELFF.

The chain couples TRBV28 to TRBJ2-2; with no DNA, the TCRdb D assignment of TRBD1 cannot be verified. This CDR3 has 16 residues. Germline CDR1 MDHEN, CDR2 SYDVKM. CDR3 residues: CASIPGTGGRTGELFF.

This CDR3 reads CASSTGLLSSYNEQFF. The chain employs TRBV5-8 and TRBJ2-1; the D call from TCRdb, TRBD2, cannot be confirmed without DNA. Germline CDR1 and CDR2: SGHTS and YDEGEE. This CDR3 comprises 16 residues.

This chain's CDR3 is CASSLGTVYEQYF. V gene TRBV5-5 combines with J gene TRBJ2-7; TCRdb's D gene call, TRBD1, goes unchecked for lack of DNA. Germline CDR1 is SGHKS and CDR2 is YYEKEE (reference sequence). CDR3 size: 13 residues.

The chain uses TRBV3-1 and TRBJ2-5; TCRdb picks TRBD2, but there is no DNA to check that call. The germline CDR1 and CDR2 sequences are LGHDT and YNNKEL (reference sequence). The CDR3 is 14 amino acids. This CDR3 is CASSLGPGRETQYF.